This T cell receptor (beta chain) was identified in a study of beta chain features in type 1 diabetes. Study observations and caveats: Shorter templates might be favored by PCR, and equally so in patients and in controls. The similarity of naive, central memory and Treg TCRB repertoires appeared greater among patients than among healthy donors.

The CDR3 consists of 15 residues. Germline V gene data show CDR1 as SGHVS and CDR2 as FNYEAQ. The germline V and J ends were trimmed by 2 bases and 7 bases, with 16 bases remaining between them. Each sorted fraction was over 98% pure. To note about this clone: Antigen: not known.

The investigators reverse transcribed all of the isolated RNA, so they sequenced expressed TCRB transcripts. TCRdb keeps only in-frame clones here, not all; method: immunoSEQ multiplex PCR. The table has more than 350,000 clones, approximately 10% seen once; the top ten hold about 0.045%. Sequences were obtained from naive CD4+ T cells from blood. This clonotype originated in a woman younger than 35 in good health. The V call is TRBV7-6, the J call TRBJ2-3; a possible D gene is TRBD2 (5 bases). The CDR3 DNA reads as TGTGCCAGCAGCTTAAGGCTAGCAGCGCTAAATACGCAGTATTTT. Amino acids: CASSLRLAALNTQYF.